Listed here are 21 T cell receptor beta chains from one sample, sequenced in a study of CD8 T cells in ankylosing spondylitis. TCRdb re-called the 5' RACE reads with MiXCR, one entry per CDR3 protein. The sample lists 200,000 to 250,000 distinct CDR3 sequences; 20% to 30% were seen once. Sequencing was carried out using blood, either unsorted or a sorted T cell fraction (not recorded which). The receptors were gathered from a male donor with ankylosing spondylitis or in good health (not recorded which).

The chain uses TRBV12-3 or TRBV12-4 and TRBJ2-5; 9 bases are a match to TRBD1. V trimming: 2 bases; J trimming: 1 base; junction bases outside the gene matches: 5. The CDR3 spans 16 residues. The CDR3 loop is CASSLSGTGTQETQYF. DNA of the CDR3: TGTGCCAGCAGTTTATCTGGGACAGGGACCCAAGAGACCCAGTACTTC.

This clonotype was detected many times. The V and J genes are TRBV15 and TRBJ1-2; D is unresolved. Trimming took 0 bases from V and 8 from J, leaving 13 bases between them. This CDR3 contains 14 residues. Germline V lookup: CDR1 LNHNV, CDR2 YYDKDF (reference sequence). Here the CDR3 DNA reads TGTGCCACCAGCAGAGAGAGGGTTTTGGAAGGCTACACCTTC. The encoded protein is CATSRERVLEGYTF.

The CDR3 loop reads CASSFYAGGSDTQYF. CDR3 DNA sequence: TGTGCCAGCAGCTTCTATGCGGGAGGGTCAGATACGCAGTATTTT. This chain connects TRBV7-9 to TRBJ2-3, with 9 bases identical to TRBD2. In germline, CDR1 is SEHNR, CDR2 FQNEAQ (reference sequence). The V gene end was trimmed by 3 bases and the J gene end by 4 bases; junction bases not matched to a gene: 5. The CDR3 consists of 15 residues.

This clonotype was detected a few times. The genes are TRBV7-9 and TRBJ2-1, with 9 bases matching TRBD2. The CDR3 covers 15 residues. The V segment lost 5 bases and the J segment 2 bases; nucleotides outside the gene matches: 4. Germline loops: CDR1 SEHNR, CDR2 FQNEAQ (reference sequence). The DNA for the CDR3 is TGTGCCAGCAGCAAGACTAGCGGCACCTACAATGAGCAGTTCTTC. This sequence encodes CASSKTSGTYNEQFF.

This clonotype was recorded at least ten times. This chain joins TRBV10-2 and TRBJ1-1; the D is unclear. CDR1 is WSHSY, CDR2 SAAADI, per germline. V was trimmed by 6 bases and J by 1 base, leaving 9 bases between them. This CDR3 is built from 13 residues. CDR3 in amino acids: CASRFDENTEAFF. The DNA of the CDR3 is TGCGCCAGCAGATTCGATGAGAACACTGAAGCTTTCTTT.

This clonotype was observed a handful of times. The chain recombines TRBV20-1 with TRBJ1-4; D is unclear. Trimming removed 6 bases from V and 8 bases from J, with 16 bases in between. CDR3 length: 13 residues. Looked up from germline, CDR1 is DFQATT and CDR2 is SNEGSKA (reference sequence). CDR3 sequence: CSAPPGHTEKLFF. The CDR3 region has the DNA TGCAGTGCCCCGCCGGGTCATACGGAAAAACTGTTTTTT.

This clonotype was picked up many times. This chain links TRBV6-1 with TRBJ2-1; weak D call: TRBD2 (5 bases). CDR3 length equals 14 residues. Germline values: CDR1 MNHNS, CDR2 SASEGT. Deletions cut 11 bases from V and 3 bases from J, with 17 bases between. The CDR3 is CAVTSGGFYNEQFF. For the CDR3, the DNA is TGTGCCGTTACGAGCGGAGGATTCTACAATGAGCAGTTCTTC.

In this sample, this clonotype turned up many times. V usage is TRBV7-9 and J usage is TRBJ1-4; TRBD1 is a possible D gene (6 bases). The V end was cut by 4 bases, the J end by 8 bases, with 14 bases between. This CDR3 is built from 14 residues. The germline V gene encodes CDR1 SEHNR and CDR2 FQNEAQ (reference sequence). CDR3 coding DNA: TGTGCCAGCAGCTGGACACAGGGACGGGAAAAACTGTTTTTT. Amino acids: CASSWTQGREKLFF.

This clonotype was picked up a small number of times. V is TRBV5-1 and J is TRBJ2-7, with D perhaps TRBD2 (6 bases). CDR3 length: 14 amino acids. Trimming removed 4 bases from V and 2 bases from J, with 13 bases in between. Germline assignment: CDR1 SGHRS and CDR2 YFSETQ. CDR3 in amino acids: CASSPGTDAYEQYF. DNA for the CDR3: TGCGCCAGCAGCCCGGGGACTGACGCCTACGAGCAGTACTTC.

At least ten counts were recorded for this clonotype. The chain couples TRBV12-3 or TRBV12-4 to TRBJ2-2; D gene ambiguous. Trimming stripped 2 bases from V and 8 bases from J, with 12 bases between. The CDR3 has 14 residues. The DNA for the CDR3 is TGTGCCAGCAGTTTAAGACTCATACCTGGGGAGCTGTTTTTT. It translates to CASSLRLIPGELFF.

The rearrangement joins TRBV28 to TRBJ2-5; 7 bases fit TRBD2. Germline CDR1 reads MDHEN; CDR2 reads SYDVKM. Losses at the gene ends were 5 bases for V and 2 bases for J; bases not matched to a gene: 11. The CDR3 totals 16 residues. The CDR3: CASSLGTLAAQETQYF. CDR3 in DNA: TGTGCCAGCAGTCTAGGGACCCTAGCGGCGCAAGAGACCCAGTACTTC.

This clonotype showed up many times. CDR3 nucleotide sequence: TGCAGCGGAGGGGGAGACTCCTACAATGAGCAGTTCTTC. Encoded protein: CSGGGDSYNEQFF. The gene calls are TRBV29-1 and TRBJ2-1, with D perhaps TRBD1 (6 bases). Germline V CDR1 and CDR2: SQVTM, ANQGSEA. V was shortened by 7 bases and J by 0 bases, with 10 bases between the two germline ends. This CDR3 is built from 13 residues.

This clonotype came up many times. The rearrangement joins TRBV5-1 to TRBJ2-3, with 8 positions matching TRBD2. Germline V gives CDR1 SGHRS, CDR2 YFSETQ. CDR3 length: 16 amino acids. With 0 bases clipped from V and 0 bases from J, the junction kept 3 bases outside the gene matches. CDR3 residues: CASSLGASGSTDTQYF. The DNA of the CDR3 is TGCGCCAGCAGCTTGGGGGCTAGCGGGAGCACAGATACGCAGTATTTT.

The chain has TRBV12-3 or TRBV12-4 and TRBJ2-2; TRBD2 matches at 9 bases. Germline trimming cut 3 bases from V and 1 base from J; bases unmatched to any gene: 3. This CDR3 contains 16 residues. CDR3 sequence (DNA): TGTGCCAGCAGTTTCGAGACTAGCGGGAACACCGGGGAGCTGTTTTTT. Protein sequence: CASSFETSGNTGELFF.

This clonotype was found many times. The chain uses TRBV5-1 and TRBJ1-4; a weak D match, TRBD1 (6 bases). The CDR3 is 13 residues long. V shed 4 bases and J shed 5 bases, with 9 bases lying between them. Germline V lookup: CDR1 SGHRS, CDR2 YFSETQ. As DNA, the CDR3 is TGCGCCAGCAGCCCCGACAGGAATGAAAAACTGTTTTTT. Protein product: CASSPDRNEKLFF.

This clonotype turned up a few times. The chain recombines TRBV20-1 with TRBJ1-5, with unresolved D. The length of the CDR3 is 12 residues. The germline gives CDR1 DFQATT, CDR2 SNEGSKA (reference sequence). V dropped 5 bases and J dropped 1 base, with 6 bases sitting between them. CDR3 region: CSALGSNQPQHF. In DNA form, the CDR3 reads TGCAGTGCTCTGGGAAGCAATCAGCCCCAGCATTTT.

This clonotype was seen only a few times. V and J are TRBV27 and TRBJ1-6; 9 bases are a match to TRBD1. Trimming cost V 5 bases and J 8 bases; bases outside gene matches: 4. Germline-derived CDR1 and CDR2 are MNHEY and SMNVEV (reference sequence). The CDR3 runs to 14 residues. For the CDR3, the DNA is TGTGCCAGCAGTGGGACAGGGAATGATTCACCCCTCCACTTT. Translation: CASSGTGNDSPLHF.

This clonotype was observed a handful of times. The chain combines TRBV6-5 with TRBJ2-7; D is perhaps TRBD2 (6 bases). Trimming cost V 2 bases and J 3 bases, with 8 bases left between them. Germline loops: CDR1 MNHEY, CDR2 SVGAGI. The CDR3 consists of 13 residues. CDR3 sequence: CASSYGGNYEQYF. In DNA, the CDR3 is TGTGCCAGCAGTTACGGAGGGAACTACGAGCAGTACTTC.

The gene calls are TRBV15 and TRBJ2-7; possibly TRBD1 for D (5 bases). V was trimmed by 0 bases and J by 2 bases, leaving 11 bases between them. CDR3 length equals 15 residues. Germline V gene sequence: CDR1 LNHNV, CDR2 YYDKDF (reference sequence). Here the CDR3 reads CATSREGDRTYEQYF. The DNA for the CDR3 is TGTGCCACCAGCAGAGAGGGTGACAGAACCTACGAGCAGTACTTC.

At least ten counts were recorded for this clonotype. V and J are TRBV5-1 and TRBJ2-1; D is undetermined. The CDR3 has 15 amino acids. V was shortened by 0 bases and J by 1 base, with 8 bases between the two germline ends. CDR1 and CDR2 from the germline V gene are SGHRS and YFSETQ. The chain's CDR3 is CASSLVHLSYNEQFF. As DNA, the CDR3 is TGCGCCAGCAGCTTGGTTCACCTTTCCTACAATGAGCAGTTCTTC.

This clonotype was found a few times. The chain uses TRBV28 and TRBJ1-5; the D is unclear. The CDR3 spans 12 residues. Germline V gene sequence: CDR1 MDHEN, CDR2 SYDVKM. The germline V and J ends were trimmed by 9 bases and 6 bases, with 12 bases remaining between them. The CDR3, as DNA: TGTGCCAGTTCACAGCGGGCTCAGCCCCAGCATTTT. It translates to CASSQRAQPQHF.